The 3 T cell receptor beta chains below come from one sample, sequenced in a study of shared T cell receptors in the human thymus. Sequencing was performed with immunoSEQ multiplex PCR; in TCRdb, only in-frame clones are kept and a portion is missing. The sample lists over 450,000 clones, around 78% occurring once. A further study also used this sample, focusing on human thymus T cells.

The sequencing sample was made of thymocytes. All receptors derive from a boy younger than two with a congenital heart defect.

This chain links TRBV30 with TRBJ1-2; no clear D gene. Germline V gives CDR1 GTSNPN, CDR2 SVGIG (reference sequence). This CDR3 has 17 amino acids. Trimming left V 3 bases short and J 2 bases short, with 22 bases between. The CDR3 DNA sequence: TGTGCCTGGAGACCGGGAACTAGAGTTTCTTGGAACTATGGCTACACCTTC. Residues: CAWRPGTRVSWNYGYTF.

The V and J genes are TRBV7-9 and TRBJ2-7, with 9 bases lining up with TRBD1. Germline lookup yields CDR1 SEHNR and CDR2 FQNEAQ (reference sequence). This CDR3 has 15 residues. The V segment lost 5 bases and the J segment 2 bases; nucleotides outside the gene matches: 7. In DNA, the CDR3 is TGTGCCAGCAGCCGTGCTTACAGGGGGCCCTACGAGCAGTACTTC. It codes for CASSRAYRGPYEQYF.

The chain has TRBV5-1 and TRBJ1-4; D is perhaps TRBD1 (6 bases). There are 15 residues in the CDR3. Germline V lookup: CDR1 SGHRS, CDR2 YFSETQ. V was shortened by 2 bases and J by 0 bases, with 8 bases between the two germline ends. DNA of the CDR3: TGCGCCAGCAGCTTTAAGGGGGCAACTAATGAAAAACTGTTTTTT. Translation gives CASSFKGATNEKLFF.